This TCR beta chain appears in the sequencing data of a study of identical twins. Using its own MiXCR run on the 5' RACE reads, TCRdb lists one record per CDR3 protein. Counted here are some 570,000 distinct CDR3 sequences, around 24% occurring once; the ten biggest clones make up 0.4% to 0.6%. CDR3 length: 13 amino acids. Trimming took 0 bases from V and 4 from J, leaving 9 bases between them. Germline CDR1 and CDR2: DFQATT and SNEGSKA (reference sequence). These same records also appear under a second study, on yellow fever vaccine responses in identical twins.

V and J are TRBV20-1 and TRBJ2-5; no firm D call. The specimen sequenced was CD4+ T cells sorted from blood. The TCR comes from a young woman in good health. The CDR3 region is CSARDIGGETQYF. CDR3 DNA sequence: TGCAGTGCTAGAGATATCGGCGGAGAGACCCAGTACTTC.